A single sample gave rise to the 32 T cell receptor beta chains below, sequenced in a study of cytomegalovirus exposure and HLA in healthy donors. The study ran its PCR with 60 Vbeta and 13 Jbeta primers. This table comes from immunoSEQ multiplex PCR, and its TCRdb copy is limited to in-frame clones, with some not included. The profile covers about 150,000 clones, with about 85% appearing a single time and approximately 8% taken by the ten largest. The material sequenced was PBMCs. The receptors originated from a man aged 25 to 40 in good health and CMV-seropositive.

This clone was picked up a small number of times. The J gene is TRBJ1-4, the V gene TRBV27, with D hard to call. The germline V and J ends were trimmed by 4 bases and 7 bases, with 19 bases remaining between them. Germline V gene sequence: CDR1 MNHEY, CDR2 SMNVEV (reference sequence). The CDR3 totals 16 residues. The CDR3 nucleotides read TGTGCCAGCAGTTATTCCCGTGGGAGTGCGGGTGAAAAACTGTTTTTT. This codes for CASSYSRGSAGEKLFF.

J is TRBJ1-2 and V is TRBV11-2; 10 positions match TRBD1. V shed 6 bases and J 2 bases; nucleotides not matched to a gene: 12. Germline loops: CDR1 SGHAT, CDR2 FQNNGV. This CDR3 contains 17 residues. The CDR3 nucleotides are TGTGCCAGCAGAACCGGGACAGGGGCGAACCTGAACTATGGCTACACCTTC. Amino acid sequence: CASRTGTGANLNYGYTF.

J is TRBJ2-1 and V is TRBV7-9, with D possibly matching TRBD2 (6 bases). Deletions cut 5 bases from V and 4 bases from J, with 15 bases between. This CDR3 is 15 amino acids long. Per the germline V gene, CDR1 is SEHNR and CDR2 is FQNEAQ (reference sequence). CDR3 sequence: CASSRLGEEYNEQFF. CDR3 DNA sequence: TGTGCCAGCAGCCGCCTGGGGGAGGAGTACAATGAGCAGTTCTTC.

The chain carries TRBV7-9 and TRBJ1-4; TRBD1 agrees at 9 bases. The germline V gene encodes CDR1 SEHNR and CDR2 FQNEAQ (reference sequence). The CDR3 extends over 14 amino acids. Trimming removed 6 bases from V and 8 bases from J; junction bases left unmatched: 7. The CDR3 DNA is TGTGCCAGCAGTCCGGGACAGGGATACGAAAAACTGTTTTTT. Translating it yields CASSPGQGYEKLFF.

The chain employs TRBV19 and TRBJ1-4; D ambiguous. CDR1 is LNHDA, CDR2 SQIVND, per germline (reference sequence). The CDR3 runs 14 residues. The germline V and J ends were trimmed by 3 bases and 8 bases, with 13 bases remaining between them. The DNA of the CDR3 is TGTGCCAGTAGTATTCGGAGGAGTGGGGAAAAACTGTTTTTT. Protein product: CASSIRRSGEKLFF. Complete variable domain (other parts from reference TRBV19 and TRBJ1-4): DGGITQSPKYLFRKEGQNVTLSCEQNLNHDAMYWYRQDPGQGLRLIYYSQIVNDFQKGDIAEGYSVSREKKESFPLTVTSAQKNPTAFYLCASSIRRSGEKLFFGSGTQLSVL.

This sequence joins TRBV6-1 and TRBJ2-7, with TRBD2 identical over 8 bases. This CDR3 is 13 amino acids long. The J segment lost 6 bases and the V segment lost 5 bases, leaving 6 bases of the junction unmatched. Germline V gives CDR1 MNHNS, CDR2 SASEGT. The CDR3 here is CASSLAGRSEQYF. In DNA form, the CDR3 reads TGTGCCAGCAGTCTAGCGGGCCGTAGCGAGCAGTACTTC.

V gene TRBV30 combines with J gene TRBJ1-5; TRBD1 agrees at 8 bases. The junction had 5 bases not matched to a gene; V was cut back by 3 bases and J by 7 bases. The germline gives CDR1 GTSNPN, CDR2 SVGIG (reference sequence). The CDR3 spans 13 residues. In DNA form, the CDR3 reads TGTGCCTGGAGAGGACAGGGCGGCCAGCCCCAGCATTTT. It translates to CAWRGQGGQPQHF.

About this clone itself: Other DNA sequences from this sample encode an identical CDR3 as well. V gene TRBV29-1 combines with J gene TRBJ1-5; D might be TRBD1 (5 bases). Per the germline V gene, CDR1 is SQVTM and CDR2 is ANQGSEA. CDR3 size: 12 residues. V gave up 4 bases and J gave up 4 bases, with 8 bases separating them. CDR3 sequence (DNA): TGCAGCGTTGGGGGCCCTAATCAGCCCCAGCATTTT. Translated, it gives CSVGGPNQPQHF.

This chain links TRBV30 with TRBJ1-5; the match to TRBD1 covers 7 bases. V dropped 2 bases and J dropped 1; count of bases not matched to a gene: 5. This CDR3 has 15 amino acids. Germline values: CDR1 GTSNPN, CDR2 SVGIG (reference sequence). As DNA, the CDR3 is TGTGCCTGGAGTAGGGGGCGGGGCAGCAATCAGCCCCAGCATTTT. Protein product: CAWSRGRGSNQPQHF. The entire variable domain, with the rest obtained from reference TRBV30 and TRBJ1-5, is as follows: SQTIHQWPATLVQPVGSPLSLECTVEGTSNPNLYWYRQAAGRGLQLLFYSVGIGQISSEVPQNLSASRPQDRQFILSSKKLLLSDSGFYLCAWSRGRGSNQPQHFGDGTRLSIL.

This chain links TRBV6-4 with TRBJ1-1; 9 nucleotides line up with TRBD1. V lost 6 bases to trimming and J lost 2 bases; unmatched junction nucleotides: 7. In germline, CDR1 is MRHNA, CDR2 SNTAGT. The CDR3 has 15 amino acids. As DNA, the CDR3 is TGTGCCAGCAGGGCCGGGACAGGGACTAACACTGAAGCTTTCTTT. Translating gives CASRAGTGTNTEAFF.

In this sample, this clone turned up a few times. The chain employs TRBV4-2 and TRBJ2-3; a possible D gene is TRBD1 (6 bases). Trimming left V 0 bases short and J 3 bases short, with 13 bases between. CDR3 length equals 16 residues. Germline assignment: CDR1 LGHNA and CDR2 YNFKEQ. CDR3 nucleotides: TGTGCCAGCAGCCAAGAGCTACAGGGTGGGACAGATACGCAGTATTTT. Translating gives CASSQELQGGTDTQYF.

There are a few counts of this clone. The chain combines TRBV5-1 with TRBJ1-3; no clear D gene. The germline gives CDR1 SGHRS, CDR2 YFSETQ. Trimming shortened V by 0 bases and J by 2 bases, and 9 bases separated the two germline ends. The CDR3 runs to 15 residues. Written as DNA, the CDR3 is TGCGCCAGCAGCTTGGATTCTTCTCCTGGAAACACCATATATTTT. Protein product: CASSLDSSPGNTIYF.

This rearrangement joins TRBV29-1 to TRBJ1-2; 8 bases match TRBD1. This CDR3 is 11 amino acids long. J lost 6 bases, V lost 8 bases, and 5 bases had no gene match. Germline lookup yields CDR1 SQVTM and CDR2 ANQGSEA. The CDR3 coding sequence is TGCAGCTTAAGGACAGGGAATGGCTACACCTTC. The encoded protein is CSLRTGNGYTF.

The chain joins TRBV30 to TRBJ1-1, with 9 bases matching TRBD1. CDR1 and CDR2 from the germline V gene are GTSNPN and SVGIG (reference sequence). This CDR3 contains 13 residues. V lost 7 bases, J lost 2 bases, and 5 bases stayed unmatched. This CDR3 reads CASPGQGNTEAFF. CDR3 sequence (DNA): TGTGCCTCTCCGGGACAGGGAAACACTGAAGCTTTCTTT. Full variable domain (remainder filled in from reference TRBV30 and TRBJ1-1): SQTIHQWPATLVQPVGSPLSLECTVEGTSNPNLYWYRQAAGRGLQLLFYSVGIGQISSEVPQNLSASRPQDRQFILSSKKLLLSDSGFYLCASPGQGNTEAFFGQGTRLTVV.

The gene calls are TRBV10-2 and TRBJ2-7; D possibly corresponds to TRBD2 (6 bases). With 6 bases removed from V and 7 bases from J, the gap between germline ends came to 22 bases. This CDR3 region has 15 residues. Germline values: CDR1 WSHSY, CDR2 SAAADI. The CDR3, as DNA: TGCGCCAGCAGGGAACCGGGAGCCCGCCATGGGGAGCAGTACTTC. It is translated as CASREPGARHGEQYF.

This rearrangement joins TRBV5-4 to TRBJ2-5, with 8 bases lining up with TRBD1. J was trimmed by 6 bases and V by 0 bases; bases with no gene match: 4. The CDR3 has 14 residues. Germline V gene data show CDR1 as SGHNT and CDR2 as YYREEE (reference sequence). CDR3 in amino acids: CASSLAGGEKTQYF. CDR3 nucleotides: TGTGCCAGCAGCTTGGCAGGGGGCGAGAAGACCCAGTACTTC.

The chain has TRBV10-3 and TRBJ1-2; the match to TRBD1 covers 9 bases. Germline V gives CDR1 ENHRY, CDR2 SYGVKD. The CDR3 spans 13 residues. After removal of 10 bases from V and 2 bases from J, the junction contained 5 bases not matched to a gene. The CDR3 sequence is CATSDRGNYGYTF. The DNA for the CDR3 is TGTGCCACCTCGGACAGGGGCAACTATGGCTACACCTTC.

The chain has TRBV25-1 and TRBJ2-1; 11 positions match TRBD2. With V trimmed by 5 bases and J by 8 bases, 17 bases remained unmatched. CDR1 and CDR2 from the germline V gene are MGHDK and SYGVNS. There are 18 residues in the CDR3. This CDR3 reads CASSQTPLASGRRHEQFF. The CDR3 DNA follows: TGTGCCAGCAGTCAAACCCCTCTCGCTAGCGGGAGGAGGCATGAGCAGTTCTTC.

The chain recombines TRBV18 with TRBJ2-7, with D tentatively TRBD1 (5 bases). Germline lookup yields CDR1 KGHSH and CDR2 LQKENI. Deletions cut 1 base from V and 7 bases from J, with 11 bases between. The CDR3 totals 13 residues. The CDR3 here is CASSPLPGQEQYF. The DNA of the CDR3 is TGTGCCAGCTCACCACTGCCAGGGCAGGAGCAGTACTTC.

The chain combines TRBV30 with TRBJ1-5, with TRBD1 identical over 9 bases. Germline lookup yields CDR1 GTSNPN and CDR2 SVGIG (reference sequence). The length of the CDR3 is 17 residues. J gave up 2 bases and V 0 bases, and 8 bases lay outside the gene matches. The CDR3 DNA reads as TGTGCCTGGAGTGTCTTAGGGACAGGGCTTCGCAATCAGCCCCAGCATTTT. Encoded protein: CAWSVLGTGLRNQPQHF.

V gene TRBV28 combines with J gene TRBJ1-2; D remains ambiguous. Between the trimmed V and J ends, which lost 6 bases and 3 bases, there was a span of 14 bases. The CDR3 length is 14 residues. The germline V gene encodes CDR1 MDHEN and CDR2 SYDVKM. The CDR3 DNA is TGTGCCAGCAGCGAACCGAGGATAGACTATGGCTACACCTTC. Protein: CASSEPRIDYGYTF.

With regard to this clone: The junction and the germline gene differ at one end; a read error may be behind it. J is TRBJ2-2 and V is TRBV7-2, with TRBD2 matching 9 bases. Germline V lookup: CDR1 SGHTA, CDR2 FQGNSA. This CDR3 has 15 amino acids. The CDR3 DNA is TGTGCCAGCAGCTTAGGAGTAGCGGGGGTCGGGGAGCTGCTTTTT. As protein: CASSLGVAGVGELLF.

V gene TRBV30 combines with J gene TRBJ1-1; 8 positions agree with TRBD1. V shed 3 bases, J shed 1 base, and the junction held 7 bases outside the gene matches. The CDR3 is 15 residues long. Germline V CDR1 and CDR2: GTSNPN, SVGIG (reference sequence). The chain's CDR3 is CAWRKGDRRNTEAFF. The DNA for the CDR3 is TGTGCCTGGAGGAAGGGGGACAGGAGGAACACTGAAGCTTTCTTT.

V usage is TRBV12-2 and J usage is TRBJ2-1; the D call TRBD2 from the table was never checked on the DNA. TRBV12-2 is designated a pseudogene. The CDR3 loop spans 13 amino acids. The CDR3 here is CASRSVRVYEQFF. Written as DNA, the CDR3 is TGTGCAAGTCGCTCGGTACGGGTCTATGAGCAGTTCTTC.

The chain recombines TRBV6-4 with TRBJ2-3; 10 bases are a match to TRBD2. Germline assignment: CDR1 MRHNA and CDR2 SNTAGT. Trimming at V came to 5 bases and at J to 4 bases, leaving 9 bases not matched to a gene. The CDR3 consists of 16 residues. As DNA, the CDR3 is TGTGCCAGCAGTTCGGGCTCTAGCGGGGGACCAGATACGCAGTATTTT. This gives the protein CASSSGSSGGPDTQYF.

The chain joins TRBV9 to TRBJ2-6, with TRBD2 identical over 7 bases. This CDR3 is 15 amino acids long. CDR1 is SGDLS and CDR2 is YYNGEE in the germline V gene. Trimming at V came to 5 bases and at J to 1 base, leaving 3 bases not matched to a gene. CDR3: CASSRGESGANVLTF. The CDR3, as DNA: TGTGCCAGCAGTCGGGGGGAATCTGGGGCCAACGTCCTGACTTTC.

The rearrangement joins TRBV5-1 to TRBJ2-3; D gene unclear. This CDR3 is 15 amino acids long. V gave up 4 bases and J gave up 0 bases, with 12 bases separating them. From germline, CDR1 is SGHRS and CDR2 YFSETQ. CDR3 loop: CASSTFGRSTDTQYF. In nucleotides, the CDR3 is TGCGCCAGCAGCACTTTCGGTCGTAGCACAGATACGCAGTATTTT.

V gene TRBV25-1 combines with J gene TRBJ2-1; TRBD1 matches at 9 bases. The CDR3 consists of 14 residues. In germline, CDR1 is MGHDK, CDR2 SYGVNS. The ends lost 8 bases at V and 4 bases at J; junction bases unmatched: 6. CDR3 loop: CASAGTGRYNEQFF. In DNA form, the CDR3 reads TGTGCCAGCGCTGGGACAGGGCGATACAATGAGCAGTTCTTC.

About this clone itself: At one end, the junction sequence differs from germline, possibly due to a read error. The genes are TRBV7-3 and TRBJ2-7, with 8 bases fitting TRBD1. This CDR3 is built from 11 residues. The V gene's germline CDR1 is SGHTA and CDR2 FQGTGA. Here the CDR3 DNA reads TGTGCCAGCAGCGTTCCTGGGACAGGCCTCTTC. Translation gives CASSVPGTGLF.

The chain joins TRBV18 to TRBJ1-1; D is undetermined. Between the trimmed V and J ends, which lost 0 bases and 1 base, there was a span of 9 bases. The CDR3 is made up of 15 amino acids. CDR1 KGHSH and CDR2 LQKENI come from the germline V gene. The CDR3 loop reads CASSPPRVGNTEAFF. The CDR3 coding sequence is TGTGCCAGCTCACCACCTAGAGTCGGGAACACTGAAGCTTTCTTT.

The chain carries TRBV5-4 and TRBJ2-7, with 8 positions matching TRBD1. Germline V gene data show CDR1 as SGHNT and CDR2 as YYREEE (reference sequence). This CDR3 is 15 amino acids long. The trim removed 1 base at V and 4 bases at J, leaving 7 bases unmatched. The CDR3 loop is CASSLLGQGRYEQYF. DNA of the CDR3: TGTGCCAGCAGCTTGCTCGGACAGGGTAGGTACGAGCAGTACTTC. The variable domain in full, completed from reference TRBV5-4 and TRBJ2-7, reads ETGVTQSPTHLIKTRGQQVTLRCSSQSGHNTVSWYQQALGQGPQFIFQYYREEENGRGNFPPRFSGLQFPNYSSELNVNALELDDSALYLCASSLLGQGRYEQYFGPGTRLTVT.

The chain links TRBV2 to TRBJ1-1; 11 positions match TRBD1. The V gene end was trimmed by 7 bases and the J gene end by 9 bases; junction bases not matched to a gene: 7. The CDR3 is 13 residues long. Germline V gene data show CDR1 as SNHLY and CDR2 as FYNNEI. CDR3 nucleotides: TGTGCCAGCATTCTCGGACAGGGGGCGAAAGCTTTCTTT. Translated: CASILGQGAKAFF.